This TCR beta chain was sequenced for a study of blood T cell repertoires in COVID-19 (dated by TCRdb to about 2020). In the study overall: Samples from collaborators originated in the United States, Italy and Spain and spanned both the acute and convalescent phases of COVID-19. The dataset comprised deeply sampled blood TCRbeta repertoires from subjects exposed to, actively infected with, or recovered from COVID-19. A de-identified subject ID, COVID-19 status, age in years and sex were almost always included in the sample metadata. Where available, HLA class I and class II types were taken from metadata supplied by the sample provider and were not determined by assay-based typing. The prospective study material was composed of cDNA or gDNA derived from T cells, B-cell-depleted T cells, or PBMCs. Samples were obtained from the ongoing ImmuneRACE study (first 160 participants) and from 950 to 1,500 subjects provided by 6 global collaborators. The repertoires were made available in a free public database intended to serve as a resource for research on the immune response to SARS-CoV-2.

Inclusive of the bounding cysteine and phenylalanine, the CDR3 is 15 residues long. The DNA shown is the 45-base CDR3, in frame from base 1. The V end loses 0 bases and the J end loses 0 bases, and a stretch of 9 bases separates them. CDR1 and CDR2, per the germline V gene (reference sequence), are SGHKS and YYEKEE. Participants in the prospective study were aged roughly 18 to 100 years, lived in about two dozen United States geographic areas, and enrolled through a virtual design. In the prospective study, cohorts were assigned on the basis of participant-reported clinical history obtained from a screening survey and a study questionnaire. ImmuneRACE Cohort 3 recovered participants were defined by two consecutive negative NP/OP PCR tests, healthcare professional clearance, or symptom resolution. Mobile phlebotomists in the prospective study collected whole blood, serum and a nasopharyngeal or oropharyngeal swab from every participant. Additional blood draws and questionnaires over an approximately 2-month period could optionally be provided by prospective study participants. Before DNA extraction, blood samples from the prospective study were shipped at room temperature or frozen.

As to this clone: Its cognate antigen has yet to be identified. There are no base qualities to consult, and no much larger clone falls within one base.

General conclusions and limits of the study: Clinical and demographic metadata were provided uncurated, with the amount varying by source and participant.

TCRbeta CDR3 regions were amplified from genomic DNA by means of the immunoSEQ Assay, a bias-controlled multiplex PCR. As for how the authors treated the data: Within the assay, amplification of reference gene primers was used to estimate how many nucleated cells each sample contained. To quantify the absolute abundance of each unique TCRbeta CDR3 rearrangement, sequence reads were collapsed and filtered. For each sample, productive Simpson clonality was calculated as the square root of Simpson's diversity index over productive rearrangements. Sourced from immuneACCESS, this table was stored by TCRdb with only in-frame sequences that have V and J called. A share of the clones is absent; for the studies checked, an unresolved V gene accounts for under half, and the remainder has no known explanation. The V and J calls and clone size come from that table; D and trimming were worked out from the DNA. Within this sample are 55,000 to 70,000 clones, with more than 70% of them counted one time only. About 9.4% of the sample belongs to the ten largest clones.

The sequenced material came from PBMCs or T cells enriched from blood (not recorded which). The receptor chain draws on TRBV5-5 and TRBJ1-1, with TRBD1 as a weak D call on 6 bases. The TCR sequence derives from a woman between 35 and 50 years old who had recovered from COVID-19. The DNA reads as follows: TGTGCCAGCAGCTTGGAAGGACAGATGAACACTGAAGCTTTCTTT. This translates into CASSLEGQMNTEAFF.